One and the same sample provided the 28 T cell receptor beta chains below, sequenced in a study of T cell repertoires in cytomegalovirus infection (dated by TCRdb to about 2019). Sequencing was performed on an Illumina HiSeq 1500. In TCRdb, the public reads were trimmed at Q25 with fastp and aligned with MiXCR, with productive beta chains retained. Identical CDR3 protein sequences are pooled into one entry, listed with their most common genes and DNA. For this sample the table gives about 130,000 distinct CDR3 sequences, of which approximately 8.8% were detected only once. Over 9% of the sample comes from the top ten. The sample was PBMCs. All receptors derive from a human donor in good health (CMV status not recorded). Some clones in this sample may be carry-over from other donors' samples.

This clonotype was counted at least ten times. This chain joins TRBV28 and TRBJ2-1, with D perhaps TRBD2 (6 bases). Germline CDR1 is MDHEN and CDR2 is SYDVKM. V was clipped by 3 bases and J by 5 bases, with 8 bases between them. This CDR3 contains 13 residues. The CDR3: CASSFGGNNEQFF. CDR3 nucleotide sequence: TGTGCCAGCAGTTTTGGGGGGAACAATGAGCAGTTCTTC.

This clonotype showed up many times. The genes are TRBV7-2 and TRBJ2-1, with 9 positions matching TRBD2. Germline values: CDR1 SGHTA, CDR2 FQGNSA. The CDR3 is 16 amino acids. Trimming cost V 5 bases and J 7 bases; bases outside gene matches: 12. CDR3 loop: CASSAGSGGIRNEQFF. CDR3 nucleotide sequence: TGTGCCAGCAGCGCCGGTAGCGGGGGTATTAGGAATGAGCAGTTCTTC.

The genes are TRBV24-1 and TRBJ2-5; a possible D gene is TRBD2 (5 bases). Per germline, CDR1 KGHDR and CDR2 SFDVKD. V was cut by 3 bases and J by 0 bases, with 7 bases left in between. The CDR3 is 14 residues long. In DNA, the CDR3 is TGTGCCACCAGTGATCCGGACTACCAAGAGACCCAGTACTTC. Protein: CATSDPDYQETQYF.

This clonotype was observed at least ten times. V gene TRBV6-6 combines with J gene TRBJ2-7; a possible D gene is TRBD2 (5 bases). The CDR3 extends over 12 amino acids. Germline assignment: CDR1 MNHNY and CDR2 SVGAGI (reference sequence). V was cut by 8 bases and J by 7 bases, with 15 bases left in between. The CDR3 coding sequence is TGTGCCAGCTCATTGAGGGTGGGGGAGCAGTACTTC. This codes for CASSLRVGEQYF.

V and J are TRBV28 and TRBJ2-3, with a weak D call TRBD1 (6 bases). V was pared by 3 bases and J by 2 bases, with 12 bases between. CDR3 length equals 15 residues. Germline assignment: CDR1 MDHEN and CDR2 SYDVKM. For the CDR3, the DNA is TGTGCCAGCAGTTTGGTACAGGGCTTCACAGATACGCAGTATTTT. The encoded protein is CASSLVQGFTDTQYF.

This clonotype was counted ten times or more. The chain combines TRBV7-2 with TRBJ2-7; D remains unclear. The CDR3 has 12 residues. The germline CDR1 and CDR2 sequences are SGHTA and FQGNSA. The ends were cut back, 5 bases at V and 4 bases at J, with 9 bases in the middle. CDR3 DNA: TGTGCCAGCAGCCCCAACAGATACGAGCAGTACTTC. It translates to CASSPNRYEQYF.

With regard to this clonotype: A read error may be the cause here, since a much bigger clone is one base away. The CDR3 region has the DNA TGCGCCAGCAGGACTAAAAGAGATACGCAGTCTTTT. It specifies CASRTKRDTQSF. The genes are TRBV5-1 and TRBJ2-3, with a possible D match to TRBD2 (5 bases). Germline V gives CDR1 SGHRS, CDR2 YFSETQ. The CDR3 is 12 amino acids.

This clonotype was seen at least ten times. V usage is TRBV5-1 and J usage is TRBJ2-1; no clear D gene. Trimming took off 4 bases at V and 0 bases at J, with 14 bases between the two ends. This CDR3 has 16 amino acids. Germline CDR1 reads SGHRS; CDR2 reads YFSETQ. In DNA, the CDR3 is TGCGCCAGCAGCGGCCTGTGGGGTAGCTCCTACAATGAGCAGTTCTTC. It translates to CASSGLWGSSYNEQFF.

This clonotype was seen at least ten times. The CDR3, as DNA: TGTGCCAGCAGCTTAGGGAACATTCAGTACTTC. It yields the protein CASSLGNIQYF. The J gene is TRBJ2-4, the V gene TRBV7-8, with D uncertain. The CDR3 has 11 residues. Germline CDR1 reads SGHVS; CDR2 reads FQNEAQ. Trimming shortened V by 1 base and J by 7 bases, and 2 bases separated the two germline ends.

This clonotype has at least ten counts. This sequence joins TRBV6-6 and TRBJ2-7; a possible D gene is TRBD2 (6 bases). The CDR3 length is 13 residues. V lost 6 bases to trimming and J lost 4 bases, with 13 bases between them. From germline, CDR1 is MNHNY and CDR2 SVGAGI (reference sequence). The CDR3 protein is CASRAGGAYEQYF. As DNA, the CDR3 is TGTGCCAGCAGAGCCGGGGGAGCTTACGAGCAGTACTTC.

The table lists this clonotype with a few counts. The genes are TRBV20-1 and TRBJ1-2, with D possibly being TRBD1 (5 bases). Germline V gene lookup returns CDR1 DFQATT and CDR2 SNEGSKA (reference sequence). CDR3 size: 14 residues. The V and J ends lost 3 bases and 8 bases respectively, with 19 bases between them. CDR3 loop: CSASPGLAGTGYTF. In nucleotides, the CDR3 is TGCAGTGCTAGTCCGGGTCTGGCGGGGACGGGCTACACCTTC.

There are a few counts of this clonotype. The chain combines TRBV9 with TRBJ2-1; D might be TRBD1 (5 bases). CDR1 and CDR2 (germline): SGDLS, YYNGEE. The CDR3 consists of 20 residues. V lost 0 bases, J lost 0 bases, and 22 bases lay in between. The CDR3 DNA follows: TGTGCCAGCAGCGTAGAGCTGGACAAGGGCCTAATAAGCTCCTACAATGAGCAGTTCTTC. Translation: CASSVELDKGLISSYNEQFF. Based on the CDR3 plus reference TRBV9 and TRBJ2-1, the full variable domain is DSGVTQTPKHLITATGQRVTLRCSPRSGDLSVYWYQQSLDQGLQFLIQYYNGEERAKGNILERFSAQQFPDLHSELNLSSLELGDSALYFCASSVELDKGLISSYNEQFFGPGTRLTVL.

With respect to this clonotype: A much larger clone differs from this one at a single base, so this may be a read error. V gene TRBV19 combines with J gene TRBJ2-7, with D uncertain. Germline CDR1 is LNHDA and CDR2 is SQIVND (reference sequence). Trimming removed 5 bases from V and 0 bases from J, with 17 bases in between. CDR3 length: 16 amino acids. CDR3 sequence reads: CASSDAVTKSSYEQYF. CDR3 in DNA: TGTGCCAGTAGTGACGCGGTGACGAAAAGCTCCTACGAGCAGTACTTC.

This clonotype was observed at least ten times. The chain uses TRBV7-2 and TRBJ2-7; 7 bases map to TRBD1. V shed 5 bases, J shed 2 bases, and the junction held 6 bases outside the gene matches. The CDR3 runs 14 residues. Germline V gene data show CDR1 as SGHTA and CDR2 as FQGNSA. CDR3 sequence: CASSRTGRPYEQYF. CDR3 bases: TGTGCCAGCAGCCGGACAGGACGCCCCTACGAGCAGTACTTC.

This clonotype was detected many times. CDR3 amino acids: CSAKAGGYTF. The CDR3 DNA reads as TGCAGTGCTAAGGCGGGGGGCTACACCTTC. V is TRBV20-1 and J is TRBJ1-2; no clear D. The CDR3 loop spans 10 amino acids. V was clipped by 4 bases and J by 8 bases, with 8 bases between them. CDR1 and CDR2 from the germline V gene are DFQATT and SNEGSKA (reference sequence).

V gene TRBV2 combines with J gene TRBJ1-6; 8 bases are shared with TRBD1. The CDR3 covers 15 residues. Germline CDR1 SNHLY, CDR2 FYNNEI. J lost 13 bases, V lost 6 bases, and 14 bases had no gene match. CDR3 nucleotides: TGTGCCAGCAGGCCCGACAGGGGTGTAGCAGCTCCCCTCCACTTT. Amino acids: CASRPDRGVAAPLHF.

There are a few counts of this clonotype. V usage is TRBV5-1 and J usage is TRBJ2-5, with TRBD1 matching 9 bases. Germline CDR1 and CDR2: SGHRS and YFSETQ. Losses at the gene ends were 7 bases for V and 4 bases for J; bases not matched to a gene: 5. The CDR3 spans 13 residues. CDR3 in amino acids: CASSTGGRETQYF. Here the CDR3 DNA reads TGCGCCAGCTCGACAGGGGGGAGAGAGACCCAGTACTTC.

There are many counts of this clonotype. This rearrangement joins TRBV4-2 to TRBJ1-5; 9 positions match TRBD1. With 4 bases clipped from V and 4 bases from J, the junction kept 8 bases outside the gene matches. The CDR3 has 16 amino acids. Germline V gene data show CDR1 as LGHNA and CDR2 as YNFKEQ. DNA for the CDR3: TGTGCCAGCAGCCTCGGGACAGGGCGAGGGAATCAGCCCCAGCATTTT. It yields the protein CASSLGTGRGNQPQHF.

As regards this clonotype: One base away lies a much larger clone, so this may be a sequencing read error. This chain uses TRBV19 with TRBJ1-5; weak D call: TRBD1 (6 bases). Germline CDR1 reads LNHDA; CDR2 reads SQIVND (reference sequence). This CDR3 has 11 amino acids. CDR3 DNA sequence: TGTGCAAGTAGTGGTCGCGGGGGCAGCAATTTT. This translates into CASSGRGGSNF.

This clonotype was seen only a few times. For the CDR3, the DNA is TGCGCCAGCAGCCAAACCTCAAACGGGACAGGGCGCCCCGGGGAGCTGTTTTTT. It codes for CASSQTSNGTGRPGELFF. The V call is TRBV5-1, the J call TRBJ2-2; TRBD1 matches at 9 bases. Germline V gene lookup returns CDR1 SGHRS and CDR2 YFSETQ. This CDR3 is built from 18 residues. V lost 4 bases to trimming and J lost 6 bases; unmatched junction nucleotides: 16.

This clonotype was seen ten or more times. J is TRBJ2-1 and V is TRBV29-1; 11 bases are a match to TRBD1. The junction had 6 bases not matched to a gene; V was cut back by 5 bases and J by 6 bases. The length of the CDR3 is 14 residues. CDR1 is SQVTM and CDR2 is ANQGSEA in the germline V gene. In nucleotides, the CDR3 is TGCAGCGTTTTCAAGGGGACAGGGGGCAATGAGCAGTTCTTC. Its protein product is CSVFKGTGGNEQFF.

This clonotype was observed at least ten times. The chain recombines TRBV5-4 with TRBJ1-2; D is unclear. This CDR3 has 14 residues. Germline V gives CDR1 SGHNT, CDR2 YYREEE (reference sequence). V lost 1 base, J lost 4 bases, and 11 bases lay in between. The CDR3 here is CASSLSEGTYGYTF. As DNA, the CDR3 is TGTGCCAGCAGCTTGTCAGAGGGAACCTATGGCTACACCTTC. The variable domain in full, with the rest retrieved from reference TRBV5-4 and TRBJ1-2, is ETGVTQSPTHLIKTRGQQVTLRCSSQSGHNTVSWYQQALGQGPQFIFQYYREEENGRGNFPPRFSGLQFPNYSSELNVNALELDDSALYLCASSLSEGTYGYTFGSGTRLTVV.

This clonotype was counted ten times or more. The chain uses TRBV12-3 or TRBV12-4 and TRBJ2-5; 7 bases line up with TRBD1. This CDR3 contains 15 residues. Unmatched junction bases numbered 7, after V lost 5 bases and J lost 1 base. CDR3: CASSPGQALQETQYF. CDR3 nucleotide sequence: TGTGCCAGCAGTCCAGGACAGGCACTCCAAGAGACCCAGTACTTC.

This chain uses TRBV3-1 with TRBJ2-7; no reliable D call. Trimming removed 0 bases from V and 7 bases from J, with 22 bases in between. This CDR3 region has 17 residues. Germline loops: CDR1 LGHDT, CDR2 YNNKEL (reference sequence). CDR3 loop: CASSQDGVGAAFWEQYF. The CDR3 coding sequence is TGTGCCAGCAGCCAAGATGGGGTAGGAGCTGCTTTTTGGGAGCAGTACTTC.

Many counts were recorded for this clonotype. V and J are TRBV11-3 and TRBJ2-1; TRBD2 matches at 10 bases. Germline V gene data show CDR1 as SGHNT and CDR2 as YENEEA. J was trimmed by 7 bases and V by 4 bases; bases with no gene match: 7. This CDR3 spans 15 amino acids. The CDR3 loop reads CASSSGAGGGNEQFF. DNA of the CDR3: TGTGCCAGCAGCTCTGGAGCGGGGGGGGGTAATGAGCAGTTCTTC.

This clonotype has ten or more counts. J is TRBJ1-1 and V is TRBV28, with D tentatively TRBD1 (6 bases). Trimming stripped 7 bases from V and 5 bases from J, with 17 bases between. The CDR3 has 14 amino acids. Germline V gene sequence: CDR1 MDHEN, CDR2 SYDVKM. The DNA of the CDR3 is TGTGCCAGCACATCAACAGGGATTTGGACTGAAGCTTTCTTT. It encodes CASTSTGIWTEAFF. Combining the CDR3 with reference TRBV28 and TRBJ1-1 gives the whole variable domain DVKVTQSSRYLVKRTGEKVFLECVQDMDHENMFWYRQDPGLGLRLIYFSYDVKMKEKGDIPEGYSVSREKKERFSLILESASTNQTSMYLCASTSTGIWTEAFFGQGTRLTVV.

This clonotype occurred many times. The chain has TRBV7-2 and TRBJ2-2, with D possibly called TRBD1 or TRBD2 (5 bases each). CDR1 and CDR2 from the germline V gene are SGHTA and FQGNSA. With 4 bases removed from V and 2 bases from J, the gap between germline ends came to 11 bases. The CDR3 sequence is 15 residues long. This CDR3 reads CASSSGTKNTGELFF. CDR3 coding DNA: TGTGCCAGCAGCTCCGGGACGAAAAACACCGGGGAGCTGTTTTTT.

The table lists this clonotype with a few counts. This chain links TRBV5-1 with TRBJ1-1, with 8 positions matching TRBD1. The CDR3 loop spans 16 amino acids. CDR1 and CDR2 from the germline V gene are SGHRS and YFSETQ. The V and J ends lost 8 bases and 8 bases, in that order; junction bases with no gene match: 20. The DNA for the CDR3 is TGCGCCAGTAAACCCGAGGGGCCCAGGGGGCTTGGGGAAGCTTTCTTT. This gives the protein CASKPEGPRGLGEAFF.